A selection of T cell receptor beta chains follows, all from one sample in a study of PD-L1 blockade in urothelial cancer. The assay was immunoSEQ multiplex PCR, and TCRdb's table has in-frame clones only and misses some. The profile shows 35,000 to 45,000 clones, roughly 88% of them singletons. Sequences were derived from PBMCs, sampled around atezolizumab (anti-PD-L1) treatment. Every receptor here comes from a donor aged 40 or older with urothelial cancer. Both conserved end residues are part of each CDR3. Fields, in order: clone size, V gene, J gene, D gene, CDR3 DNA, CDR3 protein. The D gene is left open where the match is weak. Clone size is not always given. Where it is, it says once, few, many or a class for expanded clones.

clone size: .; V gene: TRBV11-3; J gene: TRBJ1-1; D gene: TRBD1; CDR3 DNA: TGTGCCAGCAGCTTTAATCAGGGGGTCACTGAAGCTTTCTTT; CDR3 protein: CASSFNQGVTEAFF
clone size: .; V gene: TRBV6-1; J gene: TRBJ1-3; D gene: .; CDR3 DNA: TGTGCCAGCAGTGAAGCCAGGAGAGGGACTGGAAACACCATATATTTT; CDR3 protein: CASSEARRGTGNTIYF
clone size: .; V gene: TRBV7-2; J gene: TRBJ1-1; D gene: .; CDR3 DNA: TGTGCCAGCAGCTTAGCGCGGCACACCCAAGCTTTCTTT; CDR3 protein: CASSLARHTQAFF
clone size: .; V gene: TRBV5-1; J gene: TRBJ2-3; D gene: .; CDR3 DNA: TGCGCCAGCAGCTTGGTCTGGCAGGCCACAGATACGCAGTATTTT; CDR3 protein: CASSLVWQATDTQYF
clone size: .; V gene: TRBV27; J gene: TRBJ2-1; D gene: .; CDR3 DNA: TGTGCCAGCAGGGCTAGCCGGGGTAATGAGCAGTTCTTC; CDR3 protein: CASRASRGNEQFF
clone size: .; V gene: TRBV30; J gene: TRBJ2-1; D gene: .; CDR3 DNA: TGTGCCTGGAGTTTCCACGACAGTTATGAGCAGTTCTTC; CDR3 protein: CAWSFHDSYEQFF
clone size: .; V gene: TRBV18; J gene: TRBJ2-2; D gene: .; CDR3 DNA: TGTGCCAGCTCGGACGGCAGGGGCATTGGCACCGGGGAGCTGTTTTTT; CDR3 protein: CASSDGRGIGTGELFF
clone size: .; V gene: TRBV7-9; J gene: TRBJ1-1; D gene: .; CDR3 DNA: TGTGCCAGCAGCTTAGCGGCCCCCAGGGGAGGGACTGAAGCTTTCTTT; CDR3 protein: CASSLAAPRGGTEAFF
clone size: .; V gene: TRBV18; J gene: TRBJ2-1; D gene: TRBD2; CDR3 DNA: TGTGCCAGCTCACCAAGGACTAGCGGGAGGGCTCACAATGAGCAGTTCTTC; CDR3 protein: CASSPRTSGRAHNEQFF
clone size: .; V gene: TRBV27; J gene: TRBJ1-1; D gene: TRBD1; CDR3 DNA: TGTGCCAGCAGTCTCAGCAGGGGGCTTGGTGAAGCTTTCTTT; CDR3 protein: CASSLSRGLGEAFF
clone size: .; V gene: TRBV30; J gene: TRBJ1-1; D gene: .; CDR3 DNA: TGTGCCTGGAGTGCCTGGAGGGTTGGGGCCATGAACACTGAAGCTTTCTTT; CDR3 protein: CAWSAWRVGAMNTEAFF
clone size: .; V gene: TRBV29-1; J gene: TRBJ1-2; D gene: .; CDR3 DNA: TGCAGCGTTTCGGCAGGGGACTATGGCTACACCTTC; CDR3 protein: CSVSAGDYGYTF
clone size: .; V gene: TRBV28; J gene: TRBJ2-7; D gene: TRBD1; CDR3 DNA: TGTGCCAGCAGACCCACAGGGGCGAGCTCCTACGAGCAGTACTTC; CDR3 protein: CASRPTGASSYEQYF
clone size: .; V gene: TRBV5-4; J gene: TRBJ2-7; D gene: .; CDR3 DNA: TGTGCCAGCAGCAGGGAGGGGAGGGGGTACGAGCAGTACTTC; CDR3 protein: CASSREGRGYEQYF
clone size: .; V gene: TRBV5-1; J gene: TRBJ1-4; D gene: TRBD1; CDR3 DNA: TGCGCCAGCAGCTGGGGCGGGGACAGGGGCGAAAAACTGTTTTTT; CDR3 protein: CASSWGGDRGEKLFF
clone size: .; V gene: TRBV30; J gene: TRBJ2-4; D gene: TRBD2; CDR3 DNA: TGTGCCTGGAGTGTAGTGAGCGGGAGGGGAGGGGGCATTCAGTACTTC; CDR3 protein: CAWSVVSGRGGGIQYF
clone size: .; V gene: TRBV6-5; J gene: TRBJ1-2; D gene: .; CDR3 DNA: TGTGCCAGCACCAAACAGGGCCCCCATAACTATGGCTACACCTTC; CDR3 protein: CASTKQGPHNYGYTF
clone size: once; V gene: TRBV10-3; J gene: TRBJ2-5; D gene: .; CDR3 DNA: TGTGCCATCAGTGCGCGGCTAGCCATGGGGGGAGAGACCCAGTACTTC; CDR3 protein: CAISARLAMGGETQYF
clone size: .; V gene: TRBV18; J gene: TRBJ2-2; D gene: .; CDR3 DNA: TGTGCCAGCTCACCGACTTACAACGCGAACACCGGGGAGCTGTTTTTT; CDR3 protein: CASSPTYNANTGELFF
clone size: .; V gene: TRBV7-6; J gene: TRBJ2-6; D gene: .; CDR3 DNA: TGTGCCAGCAGCTTAAGGGGGGGCACGGCAGGGGCCAACGTCCTGACTTTC; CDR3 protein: CASSLRGGTAGANVLTF
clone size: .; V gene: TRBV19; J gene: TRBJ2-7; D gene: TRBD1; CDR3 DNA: TGTGCCAGTAGGCGGGACAGGGTCCACGAGCAGTACTTC; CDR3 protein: CASRRDRVHEQYF
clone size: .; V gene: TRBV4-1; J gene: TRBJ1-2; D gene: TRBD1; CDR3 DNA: TGCGCCAGCAGCCCCGACAGGGGTTTGAGGGAGTACACCTTC; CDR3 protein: CASSPDRGLREYTF
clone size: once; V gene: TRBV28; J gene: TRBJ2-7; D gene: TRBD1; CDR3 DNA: TGTGCCAGCAGTTATGACAGGGCACCCTACGAGCAGTACTTC; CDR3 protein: CASSYDRAPYEQYF
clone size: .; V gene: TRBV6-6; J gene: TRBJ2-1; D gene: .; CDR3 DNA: TGTGCCAGCAGTTACGGGCAGGCCCGGAATGAGCAGTTCTTC; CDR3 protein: CASSYGQARNEQFF
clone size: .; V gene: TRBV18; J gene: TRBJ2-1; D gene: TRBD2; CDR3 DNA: TGTGCCAGCTCACCGCGGACTAGCGGGTTCAATGAGCAGTTCTTC; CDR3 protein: CASSPRTSGFNEQFF
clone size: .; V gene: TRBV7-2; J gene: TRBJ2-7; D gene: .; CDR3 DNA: TGTGCCAGCGGCGGCCAGACCAGCTCCTACGAGCAGTACTTC; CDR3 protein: CASGGQTSSYEQYF
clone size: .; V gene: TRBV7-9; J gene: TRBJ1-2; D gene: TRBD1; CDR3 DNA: TGTGCCAGCAGCTTGGAGCCCCGGGGGGGGACAGGGGACTTC; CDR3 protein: CASSLEPRGGTGDF
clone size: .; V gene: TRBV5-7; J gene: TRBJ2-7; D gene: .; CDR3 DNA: TGTGCCAGCAGCTTGGGGCAGGGACTGGGCTACGAGCAGTACTTC; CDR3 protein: CASSLGQGLGYEQYF
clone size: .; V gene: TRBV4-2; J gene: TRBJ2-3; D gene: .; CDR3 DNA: TGTGCCAGCAGCCAAGGGTCGTTCGCTGCGCGGGATAGGCGCAGGGATACGCAGTATTTT; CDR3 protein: CASSQGSFAARDRRRDTQYF
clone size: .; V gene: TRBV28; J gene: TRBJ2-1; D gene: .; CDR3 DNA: TGTGCCACAGCGGGCAGGGAGCAGTTCTTC; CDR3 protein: CATAGREQFF
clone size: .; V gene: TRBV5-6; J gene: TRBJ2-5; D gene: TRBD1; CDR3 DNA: TGTGCCAGCAGCTGGGCCTCAGGGGGCGGAGAGACCCAGTACTTC; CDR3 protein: CASSWASGGGETQYF
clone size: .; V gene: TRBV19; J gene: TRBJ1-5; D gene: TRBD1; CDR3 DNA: TGTGCCAGTAGTCCCACGGACAGGGGTGGGAATCAGCCCCAGCATTTT; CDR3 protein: CASSPTDRGGNQPQHF
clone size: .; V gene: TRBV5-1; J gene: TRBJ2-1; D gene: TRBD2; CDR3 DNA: TGCGCCAGCAGCTTGGGTGGGGGACTAGCGGAATACAATGAGCAGTTCTTC; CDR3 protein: CASSLGGGLAEYNEQFF
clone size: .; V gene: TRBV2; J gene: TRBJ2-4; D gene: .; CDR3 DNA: TGTGCCAGCAGCCCCAGACAGTACTTC; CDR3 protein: CASSPRQYF
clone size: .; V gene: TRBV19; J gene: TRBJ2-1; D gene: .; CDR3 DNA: TGTGCCAGTAGTATGGGGCGGCAACGGCACAATGAGCAGTTCTTC; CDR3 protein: CASSMGRQRHNEQFF
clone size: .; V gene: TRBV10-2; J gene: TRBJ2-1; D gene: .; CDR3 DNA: TGCGCCAGCGGCAGCGCCTACAATGAGCAGTTCTTC; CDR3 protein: CASGSAYNEQFF
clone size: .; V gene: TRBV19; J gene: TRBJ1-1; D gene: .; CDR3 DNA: TGTGCCAGTAGTGTCTCAGGGCGCGGGGAGGATTTCTTT; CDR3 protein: CASSVSGRGEDFF
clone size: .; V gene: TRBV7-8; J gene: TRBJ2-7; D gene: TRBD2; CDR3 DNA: TGTGCCAGCAGCTTAGTCGCGGGAGGACGCTCCTACGAGCAGTACTTC; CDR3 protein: CASSLVAGGRSYEQYF
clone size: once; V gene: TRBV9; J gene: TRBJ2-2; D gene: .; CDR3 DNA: TGTGCCAGCAGCCGTGGTGGACACCGCACCGGGGAGCTGTTTTTT; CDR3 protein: CASSRGGHRTGELFF
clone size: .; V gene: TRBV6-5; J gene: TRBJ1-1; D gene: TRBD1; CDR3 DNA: TGTGCCAGCAGTCTGGGACAGATGAACACTGAAGCTTTCTTT; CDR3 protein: CASSLGQMNTEAFF
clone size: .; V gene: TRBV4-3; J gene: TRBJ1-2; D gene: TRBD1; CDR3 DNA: TGCGCCAGCAGCCACGACAGGGTCTATGGCTACACCTTC; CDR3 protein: CASSHDRVYGYTF
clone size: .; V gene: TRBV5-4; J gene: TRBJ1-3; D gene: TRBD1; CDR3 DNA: TGTGCCAGCAGCCCCCGACAGGGCCAGGAGGGAAACACCATATATTTT; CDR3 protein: CASSPRQGQEGNTIYF
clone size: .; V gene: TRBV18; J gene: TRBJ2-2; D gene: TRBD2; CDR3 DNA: TGTGCCAGCTCACCACCAGCGGGAGGGCCAGACACCGGGGAGCTGTTTTTT; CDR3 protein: CASSPPAGGPDTGELFF
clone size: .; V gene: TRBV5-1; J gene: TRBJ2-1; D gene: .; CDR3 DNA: TGCGCCAGCAGCGGAAACGGGCGGGCGCTCAATGAGCAGTTCTTC; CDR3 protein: CASSGNGRALNEQFF
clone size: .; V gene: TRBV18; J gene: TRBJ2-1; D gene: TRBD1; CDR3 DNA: TGTGCCAGCTCACCACCAGGGACAGGGGGGAATGAGCAGTTCTTC; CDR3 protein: CASSPPGTGGNEQFF
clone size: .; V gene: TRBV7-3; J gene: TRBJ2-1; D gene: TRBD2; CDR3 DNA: TGTGCCAGCAGCCCCAATTCATTAGCGGGCTCCGGCAATGAGCAGTTCTTC; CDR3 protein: CASSPNSLAGSGNEQFF
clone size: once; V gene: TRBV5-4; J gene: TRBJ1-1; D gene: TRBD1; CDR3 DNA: TGTGCCAGCAGCTCGAACCCGGGACAGTCGGGCACTGAAGCTTTCTTT; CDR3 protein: CASSSNPGQSGTEAFF
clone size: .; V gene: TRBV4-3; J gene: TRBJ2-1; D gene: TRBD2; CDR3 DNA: TGCGCCAGCAGCCTCGGACTAGCCAACTACAATGAGCAGTTCTTC; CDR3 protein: CASSLGLANYNEQFF
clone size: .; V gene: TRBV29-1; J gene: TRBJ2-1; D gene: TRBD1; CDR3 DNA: TGCAGCGTTGCGGGACAGAGGGCCTACAATGAGCAGTTCTTC; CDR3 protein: CSVAGQRAYNEQFF
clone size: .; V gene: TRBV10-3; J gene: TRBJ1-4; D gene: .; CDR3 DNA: TGTGCCATCAGTGACTGGGGCGGGGATGAAAAACTGTTTTTT; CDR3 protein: CAISDWGGDEKLFF